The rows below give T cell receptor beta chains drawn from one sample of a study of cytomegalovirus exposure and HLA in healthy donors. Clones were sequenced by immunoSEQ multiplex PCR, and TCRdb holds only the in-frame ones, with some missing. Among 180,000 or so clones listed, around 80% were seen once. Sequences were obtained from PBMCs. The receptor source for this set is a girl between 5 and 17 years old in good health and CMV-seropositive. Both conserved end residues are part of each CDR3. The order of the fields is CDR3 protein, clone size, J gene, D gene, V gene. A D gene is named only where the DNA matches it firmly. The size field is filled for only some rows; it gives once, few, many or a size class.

CASSLGNPSGSYNEQFF | - | TRBJ2-1 | TRBD2 | TRBV5-1
CASSSDFVGGSLHF | - | TRBJ1-5 | TRBD1 | TRBV7-6
CASRYDRPQDEQYF | - | TRBJ2-7 | - | TRBV2
CASSARGGAYQPQHF | - | TRBJ1-5 | - | TRBV9
CASSLDRIGAFF | - | TRBJ1-1 | TRBD1 | TRBV18
CASSMERLRGYGYTF | - | TRBJ1-2 | - | TRBV19
CASIPTGSGAQHF | once | TRBJ1-5 | - | TRBV19
CASSYEPGQGYEQYF | - | TRBJ2-7 | TRBD1 | TRBV19
CASSGGLAGTYEQYF | - | TRBJ2-7 | TRBD2 | TRBV9
CSAGRDIYYGYTF | - | TRBJ1-2 | - | TRBV29-1
CASSLSGRLEQFF | - | TRBJ2-1 | - | TRBV7-6
CASSFGGLEQFF | few | TRBJ2-1 | - | TRBV5-4
CSVDSGGGEQYF | - | TRBJ2-7 | TRBD2 | TRBV29-1
CASSLVGGPTDTQYF | - | TRBJ2-3 | - | TRBV7-9
CALRRGPNTGELFF | - | TRBJ2-2 | - | TRBV7-6
CASGLGLAGGRSTDTQYF | - | TRBJ2-3 | TRBD2 | TRBV12-5
CASSLIPETSPLSRFF | - | TRBJ2-1 | TRBD2 | TRBV7-9
CASSSGQLQETQYF | - | TRBJ2-5 | TRBD1 | TRBV28
CASSQALGRGDYEQYF | - | TRBJ2-7 | - | TRBV4-1
CAISDLGQSNQPQHF | - | TRBJ1-5 | - | TRBV10-3
CASSQHTGGNEQFF | once | TRBJ2-1 | TRBD1 | TRBV4-1
CAWTSFSVGALTDTQYF | - | TRBJ2-3 | - | TRBV30
CASSPALGLAGVNEQFF | - | TRBJ2-1 | TRBD2 | TRBV7-9
CASSIEGTGGPYNEQFF | few | TRBJ2-1 | TRBD2 | TRBV19
CAISGTGVNTGELFF | - | TRBJ2-2 | TRBD1 | TRBV19
CASSQVGTGGTYEQYF | - | - | TRBD1 | TRBV4-1
CASRPLEGTQYF | - | TRBJ2-3 | - | TRBV25-1
CASSKGTGTSKGGWRSNQPQHF | - | TRBJ1-5 | TRBD1 | TRBV19
CASSIAANTEAFF | - | TRBJ1-1 | - | TRBV19
CASSLGPSGREDGTDTQYF | - | TRBJ2-3 | TRBD2 | TRBV7-9
CASSWDQGTEAFF | once | TRBJ1-1 | - | TRBV7-3
CASSGGQGTINTEAFF | few | TRBJ1-1 | TRBD1 | TRBV6-6
CASSIVSSGIHEQYF | once | TRBJ2-7 | TRBD2 | TRBV19
CATSRGTSGRVQETQYF | - | TRBJ2-5 | TRBD2 | TRBV15
CASSFFSGANVLTF | - | TRBJ2-6 | - | TRBV11-2
CASSGPGQVRTEAFF | few | TRBJ1-1 | TRBD1 | TRBV6-1
CASSRWEGLGNEQFF | - | TRBJ2-1 | TRBD2 | TRBV6-4
CASSPGGLLPNEQFF | - | TRBJ2-1 | TRBD2 | TRBV5-1
CASSPHPSGYEQYF | - | TRBJ2-7 | - | TRBV18
CASSQLKMGLAGGWGSNEQFF | - | TRBJ2-1 | TRBD2 | TRBV4-1
CASSLGGDSVADTF | - | TRBJ1-2 | TRBD1 | TRBV5-1
CASGLQYEQYF | - | TRBJ2-7 | - | TRBV12-5
CASSMTGETQYF | - | TRBJ2-5 | TRBD1 | TRBV5-1
CASSQDFAGLTYNEQFF | - | TRBJ2-1 | - | TRBV4-1
CASSLSRDTGNSPLHF | - | TRBJ1-6 | - | TRBV11-2
CASSVGLAGGGETQYF | - | TRBJ2-5 | TRBD2 | TRBV2
CASSRAGSNQPQHF | - | TRBJ1-5 | - | TRBV5-4
CSAGTGGVEQYF | - | TRBJ2-7 | TRBD1 | TRBV29-1
CATSRRTFEDIQYF | - | TRBJ2-4 | - | TRBV15
CASSLDGQGTEAFF | - | TRBJ1-1 | TRBD1 | TRBV7-9
CASSRDFSDNEQFF | - | TRBJ2-1 | - | TRBV19
CSASGYYEQYF | - | TRBJ2-7 | - | TRBV20-1
CASSLHRVLSYEQYF | - | TRBJ2-7 | - | TRBV5-8
CASSLKGDTIYF | - | TRBJ1-3 | - | TRBV5-1
CASSLALAASSYEQYF | - | TRBJ2-7 | - | TRBV5-1
CASSVAGGYTF | few | TRBJ1-2 | - | TRBV25-1
CASSVRAGAQYF | - | TRBJ2-3 | TRBD2 | TRBV28
CASSSGGLNTEAFF | - | TRBJ1-1 | TRBD1 | TRBV6-6
CVRSRGGRTEEGFYNEQFF | few | TRBJ2-1 | - | TRBV7-5
CASSVDSIFEQYF | - | TRBJ2-7 | - | TRBV2